This T cell receptor beta chain was sequenced during a study of shared clonotypes between healthy human individuals. In the case of this clone: Its target is not known.

Regarding the study as a whole: Some clonotypes were shared by all four sorted-subset donors, while others were not shared. The non-shared ones had lower generation probabilities than the shared ones.

Sequencing used immunoSEQ multiplex PCR; TCRdb keeps in-frame clones, though not all of them. The sample lists about 230,000 clones, approximately 65% seen once, with 11% in the top ten. This CDR3 comprises 16 residues. With 4 bases removed from V and 0 bases from J, the gap between germline ends came to 10 bases. Germline V gene data show CDR1 as MDHEN and CDR2 as SYDVKM. This TCR derives from a man between 25 and 39 years old in good health. The rearrangement joins TRBV28 to TRBJ2-6; D gene unclear. Input material: memory CD4+ T cells sorted from blood. Described subset: CD45RA-negative fraction. The CDR3 loop reads CASSSPGISGANVLTF. CDR3 coding DNA: TGTGCCAGCAGTTCCCCTGGGATCTCTGGGGCCAACGTCCTGACTTTC. The full variable domain, rest sourced from reference TRBV28 and TRBJ2-6, is DVKVTQSSRYLVKRTGEKVFLECVQDMDHENMFWYRQDPGLGLRLIYFSYDVKMKEKGDIPEGYSVSREKKERFSLILESASTNQTSMYLCASSSPGISGANVLTFGAGSRLTVL.